The source of this T cell receptor (beta chain) is a study of blood T cell repertoires in COVID-19. CDR1 and CDR2 from the germline V gene are SGDLS and YYNGEE. V shed 0 bases and J shed 7 bases, with 4 bases lying between them. The CDR3 sequence is 12 residues long. Comments on this clone: The same CDR3 arises from other DNA sequences in this sample as well.

Data came from immunoSEQ multiplex PCR; TCRdb stores just in-frame clones and leaves some out. The table has 260,000 or so clones, approximately 88% seen once. The specimen was peripheral blood. The gene calls are TRBV9 and TRBJ2-2; D gene unclear. The clonotype was recovered from a man aged 18 to 29 with active or convalescent COVID-19. The CDR3, as DNA: TGTGCCAGCAGCGTAGCGAGCGGGGAGCTGTTTTTT. Translating it yields CASSVASGELFF.